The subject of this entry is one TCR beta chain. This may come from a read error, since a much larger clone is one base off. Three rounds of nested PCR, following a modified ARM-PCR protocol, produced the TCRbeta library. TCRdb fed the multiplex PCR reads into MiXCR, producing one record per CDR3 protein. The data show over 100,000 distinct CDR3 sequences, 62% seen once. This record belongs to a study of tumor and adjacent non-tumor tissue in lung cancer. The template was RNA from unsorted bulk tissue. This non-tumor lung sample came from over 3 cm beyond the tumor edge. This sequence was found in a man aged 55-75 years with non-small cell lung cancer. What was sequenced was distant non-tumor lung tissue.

The CDR3 is CASSLDGGVDVNEQFF. CDR3 DNA sequence: TGCGCCAGCAGCTTGGATGGGGGGGTTGATGTGAATGAGCAGTTCTTC. The chain joins TRBV5-1 to TRBJ2-1; 7 positions agree with TRBD2. The CDR3 is 16 residues long. Germline V gives CDR1 SGHRS, CDR2 YFSETQ. V dropped 0 bases and J dropped 7; count of bases not matched to a gene: 10. The whole variable domain, remainder taken from reference TRBV5-1 and TRBJ2-1, is KAGVTQTPRYLIKTRGQQVTLSCSPISGHRSVSWYQQTPGQGLQFLFEYFSETQRNKGNFPGRFSGRQFSNSRSEMNVSTLELGDSALYLCASSLDGGVDVNEQFFGPGTRLTVL.